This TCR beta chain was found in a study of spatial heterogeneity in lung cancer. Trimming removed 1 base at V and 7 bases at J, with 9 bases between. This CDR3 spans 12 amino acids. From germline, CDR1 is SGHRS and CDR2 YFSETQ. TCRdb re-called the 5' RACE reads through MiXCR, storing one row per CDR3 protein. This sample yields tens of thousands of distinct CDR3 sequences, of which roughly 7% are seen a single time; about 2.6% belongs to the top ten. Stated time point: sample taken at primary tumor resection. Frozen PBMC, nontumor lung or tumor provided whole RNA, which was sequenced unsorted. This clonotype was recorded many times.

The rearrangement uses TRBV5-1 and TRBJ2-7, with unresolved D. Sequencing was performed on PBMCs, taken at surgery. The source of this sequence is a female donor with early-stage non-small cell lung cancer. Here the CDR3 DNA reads TGCGCCAGCAGCTTGTCCCGCAGAGAGCAGTACTTC. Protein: CASSLSRREQYF. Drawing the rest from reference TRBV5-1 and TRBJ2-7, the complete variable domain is KAGVTQTPRYLIKTRGQQVTLSCSPISGHRSVSWYQQTPGQGLQFLFEYFSETQRNKGNFPGRFSGRQFSNSRSEMNVSTLELGDSALYLCASSLSRREQYFGPGTRLTVT.